This T cell receptor (beta chain) was profiled in a study of T-cell memory formation after mild COVID-19. Broader study findings: Later expanders leaned CD4+, whereas clones that contracted between day 15 and 85 were balanced CD4/CD8.

cDNA libraries for TCR alpha and TCR beta, carrying sample barcodes and UMIs, came from 5'RACE with constant-segment primers. TCRdb re-derived calls from the 5' RACE reads in MiXCR, one entry per CDR3 protein. The sample carries some 300,000 distinct CDR3 sequences, around a fifth recorded once. On this clonotype itself: The antigen is undetermined.

This CDR3 contains 16 residues. Germline CDR1 is SGHTA and CDR2 is FQGNSA. V lost 2 bases and J 5 bases, leaving 15 bases between the germline ends. The source material was PBMCs or a T cell subset sorted from them (not recorded which). This clonotype originated in a man younger than 35 who had mild COVID-19 (a few samples of this study predate the infection). Cell type and time point are not known. The rearrangement joins TRBV7-2 to TRBJ2-2; D possibly matches TRBD1 or TRBD2 (6 bases each). The CDR3 loop reads CASSLWSGGGTGELFF. The DNA of the CDR3 is TGTGCCAGCAGCTTATGGTCCGGGGGCGGGACCGGGGAGCTGTTTTTT.